Listed below are T cell receptor beta chains from one sample, sequenced in a study of T cell repertoires in cytomegalovirus infection. Each CDR3 protein gets one entry after TCRdb re-called the reads with MiXCR. The profile shows around 630,000 distinct CDR3 sequences, 20% to 25% of them singletons. The material sequenced was CD8+ T cells from PBMCs. These receptor sequences come from a human donor in good health (CMV status not recorded). Some clones in this sample may be carry-over from other donors' samples. Each CDR3 is given with its conserved first and last residue. D genes are given only for firm matches. The size entry is marked missing in some rows and otherwise reads once, few, many or a size class.

V gene: TRBV7-6; clone size: few; D gene: TRBD1; J gene: TRBJ2-7; CDR3 protein: CASSLDRGASSEQYF; CDR3 DNA: TGTGCCAGCAGCTTAGACAGGGGGGCTTCCAGCGAGCAGTACTTC
V gene: TRBV12-3/TRBV12-4; clone size: few; D gene: .; J gene: TRBJ1-1; CDR3 protein: CASSLRRLRGDDTEAFF; CDR3 DNA: TGTGCCAGCAGTTTACGACGACTCCGTGGGGACGACACTGAAGCTTTCTTT
V gene: TRBV28; clone size: .; D gene: .; J gene: TRBJ1-1; CDR3 protein: CATRETTEAFF; CDR3 DNA: TGTGCCACCAGAGAGACCACTGAAGCTTTCTTT
V gene: TRBV27; clone size: .; D gene: TRBD1; J gene: TRBJ2-6; CDR3 protein: CASSLSTGTGANVLTF; CDR3 DNA: TGTGCCAGCAGTTTATCGACAGGGACTGGGGCCAACGTCCTGACTTTC
V gene: TRBV12-3/TRBV12-4; clone size: .; D gene: .; J gene: TRBJ2-1; CDR3 protein: CASTLRSGSGIEQFF; CDR3 DNA: TGTGCCAGCACCCTTCGGAGTGGGTCTGGCATTGAGCAGTTCTTC
V gene: TRBV20-1; clone size: .; D gene: .; J gene: TRBJ1-2; CDR3 protein: CSAFRRNSGYGYTF; CDR3 DNA: TGCAGTGCCTTCAGACGGAACTCCGGCTATGGCTACACCTTC
V gene: TRBV29-1; clone size: .; D gene: .; J gene: TRBJ2-7; CDR3 protein: CSVGEQDLSYEQYF; CDR3 DNA: TGCAGCGTTGGTGAACAAGACTTATCCTACGAGCAGTACTTC
V gene: TRBV4-2; clone size: .; D gene: TRBD2; J gene: TRBJ2-5; CDR3 protein: CASSQALAGGPQETQYF; CDR3 DNA: TGTGCCAGCAGCCAAGCCCTAGCGGGGGGACCCCAAGAGACCCAGTACTTC
V gene: TRBV6-6; clone size: many; D gene: .; J gene: TRBJ2-7; CDR3 protein: CASSPLTEPQYF; CDR3 DNA: TGTGCCAGCAGTCCTCTAACGGAGCCGCAGTACTTC
V gene: TRBV7-9; clone size: .; D gene: TRBD1; J gene: TRBJ2-1; CDR3 protein: CASRRQGDPYYNEQFF; CDR3 DNA: TGTGCCAGCAGGCGACAGGGGGATCCTTACTACAATGAGCAGTTCTTC
V gene: TRBV9; clone size: many; D gene: .; J gene: TRBJ2-2; CDR3 protein: CASSWTRAEASNTGELFF; CDR3 DNA: TGTGCCAGCAGCTGGACAAGGGCCGAGGCCTCGAACACCGGGGAGCTGTTTTTT
V gene: TRBV6-2/TRBV6-3; clone size: few; D gene: .; J gene: TRBJ1-1; CDR3 protein: CASSLLGGQNTEAFF; CDR3 DNA: TGTGCCAGCAGTCTATTAGGTGGGCAGAACACTGAAGCTTTCTTT
V gene: TRBV7-9; clone size: few; D gene: .; J gene: TRBJ2-2; CDR3 protein: CASSSGLLQNTGELFF; CDR3 DNA: TGTGCCAGCAGCTCCGGACTCCTCCAGAACACCGGGGAGCTGTTTTTT